Listed here are 29 T cell receptor beta chains from one sample, sequenced in a study of blood T cells in healthy people across ages. Using a J-beta primer mix together with a sample-barcoded 5' primer, a second PCR was run for roughly 6 to 12 cycles. TCRdb analysed the 5' RACE reads with MiXCR anew, one entry per CDR3 protein. The sample yields 1.5 million to 2 million distinct CDR3 sequences, around half seen once. The source material was blood. The source of these receptors is a woman in her forties in good health.

The V and J genes are TRBV4-1 and TRBJ1-1, with a possible D match to TRBD1 (5 bases). The V end lost 5 bases, the J end lost 3 bases, and 16 bases lay between the germline ends. This CDR3 is 15 amino acids long. CDR1 MGHRA and CDR2 YSYEKL come from the germline V gene. Here the CDR3 DNA reads TGCGCCAGCAGCTACAGGACACGGAGGGACACTGAAGCTTTCTTT. Protein: CASSYRTRRDTEAFF.

This clonotype was seen a single time. The V gene is TRBV20-1, the J gene TRBJ2-3; 11 bases fit TRBD2. The V and J ends lost 2 bases and 6 bases, in that order; junction bases with no gene match: 4. CDR3 size: 14 residues. Germline V lookup: CDR1 DFQATT, CDR2 SNEGSKA (reference sequence). The CDR3 sequence: CSARYSGGADTQYF. The DNA for the CDR3 is TGCAGTGCTAGATATAGCGGGGGGGCGGATACGCAGTATTTT.

The chain links TRBV6-2 or TRBV6-3 to TRBJ2-5; 11 bases are shared with TRBD2. Near its end, the DNA agrees better with TRBJ2-7, so the J call may be wrong. This CDR3 is 13 amino acids long. Germline V gives CDR1 MNHEY, CDR2 SVGEGT. The CDR3 is CASRLAGDYEQYF. CDR3 sequence (DNA): TGTGCCAGCAGACTAGCGGGGGACTACGAGCAGTACTTC.

This clonotype was seen more than once but under ten times. Here the CDR3 reads CAIGREETQYF. The CDR3 nucleotides are TGTGCCATCGGCCGGGAAGAGACCCAGTACTTC. The chain is built from TRBV10-3 and TRBJ2-5; D is unresolved. Germline V CDR1 and CDR2: ENHRY, SYGVKD. CDR3 length equals 11 residues. V was pared by 8 bases and J by 3 bases, with 7 bases between.

V usage is TRBV7-2 and J usage is TRBJ2-7; the D is unclear. Trimming took 4 bases from V and 7 from J, leaving 17 bases between them. This CDR3 is built from 14 residues. In germline, CDR1 is SGHTA, CDR2 FQGNSA. The CDR3: CASSSEVVRDEQYF. CDR3 bases: TGTGCCAGCAGCTCAGAAGTCGTTAGGGATGAGCAGTACTTC.

This clonotype has only a few counts. The junction does not match germline at one end; this may be a read error. V is TRBV28 and J is TRBJ1-2; 9 bases map to TRBD1. The CDR3 contains 14 residues. CDR1 MDHEN and CDR2 SYDVKM come from the germline V gene. The CDR3 here is CASSHTGTGSGYIF. The CDR3, as DNA: TGTGCCAGCAGTCATACCGGGACAGGGTCTGGCTACATCTTC.

J is TRBJ2-4 and V is TRBV4-1; tentative D call: TRBD2 (5 bases). Germline V gene lookup returns CDR1 MGHRA and CDR2 YSYEKL. This CDR3 region has 16 residues. V was clipped by 1 base and J by 8 bases, with 18 bases between them. Written as DNA, the CDR3 is TGCGCCAGCAGCCAAGGTTCCGAGCGGCTCAGCGACATTCAGTACTTC. As protein: CASSQGSERLSDIQYF.

V and J are TRBV11-2 and TRBJ2-3, with D tentatively TRBD2 (5 bases). The V end lost 2 bases, the J end lost 0 bases, and 15 bases lay between the germline ends. The CDR3 spans 17 residues. Germline V gene sequence: CDR1 SGHAT, CDR2 FQNNGV. The CDR3 coding sequence is TGTGCCAGCAGCTTATCTAATGTCGGCGGGAGCACAGATACGCAGTATTTT. Amino acids: CASSLSNVGGSTDTQYF. The full variable domain, completed using reference TRBV11-2 and TRBJ2-3, is EAGVAQSPRYKIIEKRQSVAFWCNPISGHATLYWYQQILGQGPKLLIQFQNNGVVDDSQLPKDRFSAERLKGVDSTLKIQPAKLEDSAVYLCASSLSNVGGSTDTQYFGPGTRLTVL.

The gene calls are TRBV2 and TRBJ1-5; TRBD1 agrees at 7 bases. V dropped 8 bases and J dropped 10; count of bases not matched to a gene: 14. CDR1 SNHLY and CDR2 FYNNEI come from the germline V gene. The CDR3 is made up of 14 amino acids. The CDR3 loop reads CASGRGGASQPQHF. CDR3 sequence (DNA): TGTGCCAGCGGCAGGGGGGGGGCGAGCCAACCCCAGCATTTT.

This clonotype was observed a handful of times. The gene calls are TRBV7-2 and TRBJ2-6; TRBD1 matches at 8 bases. CDR3 size: 17 residues. V lost 6 bases to trimming and J lost 4 bases; unmatched junction nucleotides: 11. Germline V gives CDR1 SGHTA, CDR2 FQGNSA. This CDR3 is CASSQRQGAKGANVLTF. CDR3 coding DNA: TGTGCCAGCAGTCAACGGCAGGGGGCAAAAGGGGCCAACGTCCTGACTTTC.

This clonotype was recorded a few times. V gene TRBV20-1 combines with J gene TRBJ1-2; the D is unclear. Per the germline V gene, CDR1 is DFQATT and CDR2 is SNEGSKA (reference sequence). The CDR3 sequence is 10 residues long. Trimming took 1 base from V and 8 from J, leaving 5 bases between them. This chain's CDR3 is CSARGEGYTF. The CDR3 DNA is TGCAGTGCTAGAGGGGAGGGCTACACCTTC.

Ten or more counts support this clonotype. V gene TRBV7-2 combines with J gene TRBJ2-4, with D possibly called TRBD1 or TRBD2 (5 bases each). V was shortened by 4 bases and J by 1 base, with 11 bases between the two germline ends. Germline values: CDR1 SGHTA, CDR2 FQGNSA. The CDR3 consists of 15 residues. CDR3 protein: CASSSPGTAKNIQYF. CDR3 DNA sequence: TGTGCCAGCAGCTCTCCCGGGACGGCCAAAAACATTCAGTACTTC.

This clonotype was observed a few times. The rearrangement uses TRBV29-1 and TRBJ2-7, with TRBD2 matching 10 bases. With 0 bases clipped from V and 7 bases from J, the junction kept 9 bases outside the gene matches. The length of the CDR3 is 15 residues. The germline gives CDR1 SQVTM, CDR2 ANQGSEA. The CDR3 DNA reads TGCAGCGTTGAAGAGAAACTAGCGGGGAGCAATGAGCAGTACTTC. Protein product: CSVEEKLAGSNEQYF.

The chain uses TRBV6-2 or TRBV6-3 and TRBJ2-5, with a tentative D call TRBD1 (6 bases). V lost 0 bases and J 1 base, leaving 18 bases between the germline ends. The CDR3 has 18 amino acids. Germline V gene lookup returns CDR1 MNHEY and CDR2 SVGEGT. The CDR3 protein is CASSYSGTTHAVQETQYF. The DNA for the CDR3 is TGTGCCAGCAGTTACTCCGGGACAACACATGCCGTCCAAGAGACCCAGTACTTC.

The table lists this clonotype with a few counts. This chain joins TRBV20-1 and TRBJ2-4; 8 nucleotides line up with TRBD1. The germline V gene encodes CDR1 DFQATT and CDR2 SNEGSKA (reference sequence). The CDR3 has 13 residues. The V and J ends lost 6 bases and 5 bases, in that order; junction bases with no gene match: 6. The CDR3 loop reads CSAPSDRENIQYF. CDR3 DNA sequence: TGCAGTGCCCCCTCGGACAGGGAAAACATTCAGTACTTC.

This clonotype showed up just a few times. The chain combines TRBV20-1 with TRBJ2-1; D not certain. Trimming removed 2 bases at V and 7 bases at J, with 15 bases between. This CDR3 region has 14 residues. Looked up from germline, CDR1 is DFQATT and CDR2 is SNEGSKA (reference sequence). The CDR3: CSARHQASENEQFF. CDR3 bases: TGCAGTGCTAGACACCAAGCATCAGAGAATGAGCAGTTCTTC.

This chain links TRBV4-1 with TRBJ2-5, with 7 bases that match TRBD1. This CDR3 is 17 amino acids long. Per germline, CDR1 MGHRA and CDR2 YSYEKL. Trimming took 3 bases from V and 4 from J; bases not matched to a gene: 14. Here the CDR3 DNA reads TGCGCCAGCAGCCATATGAGACAGGGACGGAAGGGAGAGACCCAGTACTTC. Protein sequence: CASSHMRQGRKGETQYF.

This chain links TRBV28 with TRBJ2-4; 7 bases are a match to TRBD1. The closer fit of TRBJ2-7 to the DNA end suggests the J call may be wrong. The CDR3 loop spans 14 amino acids. Germline V gene data show CDR1 as MDHEN and CDR2 as SYDVKM. DNA of the CDR3: TGTGCCAGCAACCCCGGGACAGTGACCTACGAGCAGTACTTC. The encoded protein is CASNPGTVTYEQYF.

This sequence joins TRBV5-1 and TRBJ2-5; 8 bases map to TRBD2. Trimming cost V 5 bases and J 5 bases; bases outside gene matches: 14. Per the germline V gene, CDR1 is SGHRS and CDR2 is YFSETQ. CDR3 length equals 16 residues. The CDR3 coding sequence is TGCGCCAGCAGGTGGACGACTAGCGAGGTCGGGGAGACCCAGTACTTC. The encoded protein is CASRWTTSEVGETQYF.

This clonotype was picked up a small number of times. The chain links TRBV7-6 to TRBJ2-3; no definite D call. The germline V gene encodes CDR1 SGHVS and CDR2 FNYEAQ. V was pared by 2 bases and J by 3 bases, with 9 bases between. The CDR3 runs 14 residues. This CDR3 is CASSLLPRTDTQYF. The CDR3 DNA is TGTGCCAGCAGCTTACTCCCCCGGACAGATACGCAGTATTTT.

The chain uses TRBV12-3 or TRBV12-4 and TRBJ1-2, with 10 bases matching TRBD1. The ends lost 7 bases at V and 7 bases at J; junction bases unmatched: 9. The CDR3 covers 14 residues. The CDR3: CASTDRGRGFGYTF. The CDR3 DNA follows: TGTGCCAGCACCGACAGGGGGCGCGGTTTTGGCTACACCTTC.

The chain joins TRBV12-3 or TRBV12-4 to TRBJ2-7; 7 bases fit TRBD2. The CDR3 length is 11 residues. J was trimmed by 12 bases and V by 1 base; bases with no gene match: 3. The CDR3 coding sequence is TGTGCCAGCAGTTTAGGGACTAGGCTGTACTTC. This encodes CASSLGTRLYF.

CDR3 region: CASSEGGDGYTF. The CDR3 nucleotides are TGTGCCAGCAGTGAGGGAGGGGATGGCTACACCTTC. The V gene is TRBV25-1, the J gene TRBJ1-2, with D possibly matching TRBD1 (5 bases). The length of the CDR3 is 12 residues. Trimming left V 3 bases short and J 6 bases short, with 8 bases between. From germline, CDR1 is MGHDK and CDR2 SYGVNS.

V and J are TRBV24-1 and TRBJ2-1, with D perhaps TRBD1 (6 bases). The CDR3 contains 16 residues. V shed 4 bases and J shed 6 bases, with 18 bases lying between them. Germline V gives CDR1 KGHDR, CDR2 SFDVKD. The CDR3 DNA is TGTGCCACCAGTGACCCCCTGGGGCGAGGGGGCAATGAGCAGTTCTTC. This codes for CATSDPLGRGGNEQFF.

This clonotype has more than one count but fewer than ten. Relative to the germline gene, one junction end is altered; a read error may explain this. This chain uses TRBV5-1 with TRBJ1-1, with a weak D call TRBD1 (5 bases). CDR3 length: 12 amino acids. Germline CDR1 reads SGHRS; CDR2 reads YFSETQ. This chain's CDR3 is CASSGQNTEAFF. The CDR3 nucleotides read TGTGCCAGCTCCGGACAGAACACTGAAGCTTTCTTT.

Regarding this clonotype: At one end, the junction sequence differs from germline, possibly due to a read error. CDR3 residues: CSTRGAGGYEQYF. CDR3 in DNA: TGCAGTACTAGGGGGGCAGGGGGATACGAGCAGTACTTC. The V and J genes are TRBV20-1 and TRBJ2-5; D might be TRBD1 (7 bases). The DNA end favors TRBJ2-7, so the J call may be wrong. The germline V gene encodes CDR1 DFQATT and CDR2 SNEGSKA (reference sequence). The CDR3 totals 13 residues.

The V and J genes are TRBV12-5 and TRBJ2-5; maybe TRBD2 (7 bases). CDR1 and CDR2 from the germline V gene are LGHNT and FRNRAP. The CDR3 covers 13 residues. V was shortened by 7 bases and J by 4 bases, with 13 bases between the two germline ends. The CDR3, as DNA: TGTGCTAGTGCCCTTAGGGGGGGAGAGACCCAGTACTTC. It is translated as CASALRGGETQYF.

The V gene is TRBV19, the J gene TRBJ1-5, with D tentatively TRBD1 (5 bases). This CDR3 is 14 amino acids long. The germline V gene has CDR1 LNHDA and CDR2 SQIVND (reference sequence). With 3 bases removed from V and 6 bases from J, the gap between germline ends came to 12 bases. For the CDR3, the DNA is TGTGCCAGTAGTATGAGGGACGTCTCTCAGCCCCAGCATTTT. This encodes CASSMRDVSQPQHF.

The table lists this clonotype with a few counts. The chain carries TRBV4-1 and TRBJ2-7; no clear D. Germline-derived CDR1 and CDR2 are MGHRA and YSYEKL. V dropped 2 bases and J dropped 6 bases, with 23 bases sitting between them. The CDR3 spans 17 residues. In DNA form, the CDR3 reads TGCGCCAGCAGCCAATATATATCGGCCGACACTATCCCCGAGCAGTACTTC. The encoded protein is CASSQYISADTIPEQYF.